This T cell receptor (beta chain) was found in a study of T-cell reconstitution after alpha-beta-depleted transplantation in children. Points from the study as a whole: Reports say that about two months after transplant, the alpha-beta T cells came out of several hundred graft clones that had expanded. Diversity of TCRbeta at day 60 was high in some patients, arising from surviving recipient T cells and thymic progenitors. T-cell counts and diversity were attributed mostly to newly produced T cells one year after transplant.

Trimming left V 3 bases short and J 0 bases short, with 9 bases between. This CDR3 contains 15 residues. This clonotype was seen repeatedly, ten times or more. Its antigen is still unknown. Unique molecular identifiers featured in how the TCRbeta library was prepared. A single record per CDR3 protein comes from TCRdb applying MiXCR to the PCR reads. This repertoire shows about a million distinct CDR3 sequences, about 29% found once; its top ten account for about 28%. The J gene is TRBJ2-1, the V gene TRBV12-3 or TRBV12-4; no clear D. This specimen consisted of PBMCs, mostly from graft donor cells, obtained 360 days after TCRalphabeta/CD19-depleted stem cell transplant. The TCR comes from a boy in the first two years of life who had a stem cell transplant for SCID, so the T cells may come from the graft donor. The CDR3 loop is CASSLGYSSYNEQFF. In DNA, the CDR3 is TGTGCCAGCAGTTTGGGGTACTCCTCCTACAATGAGCAGTTCTTC.